Listed here is a single T cell receptor (beta chain). Its specificity is not known. This specimen comes from a study of shared clonotypes between healthy human individuals. Study background: The plates for each donor numbered three CD4 naive, three CD4 memory, two CD8 naive and one CD8 memory. Whole-study findings and limits: Apart from blood, nothing was sampled; tissue repertoires likely differ.

TCRdb's table, derived via immunoSEQ multiplex PCR, lists solely in-frame clones and lacks some. The table lists roughly 720,000 clones, roughly 87% of them singletons, with 30% to 35% in the top ten. CDR1 and CDR2 from the germline V gene are SGHDT and YYEEEE. The CDR3 loop spans 14 amino acids. J was trimmed by 6 bases and V by 4 bases; bases with no gene match: 9. The gene calls are TRBV5-6 and TRBJ2-7; TRBD1 aligns across 8 bases. Sequenced sample: memory CD8+ T cells from PBMCs. The subset denotes: CD45RO+ cells pooled with CCR7-negative TemRA cells. The origin of this receptor is a man aged 18 to 29 in good health. Some clones in this sample may be carry-over from other donors' samples. CDR3 residues: CASSLLGQGSEQYF. The CDR3 bases are TGTGCCAGCAGCCTCCTAGGACAGGGTAGCGAGCAGTACTTC.